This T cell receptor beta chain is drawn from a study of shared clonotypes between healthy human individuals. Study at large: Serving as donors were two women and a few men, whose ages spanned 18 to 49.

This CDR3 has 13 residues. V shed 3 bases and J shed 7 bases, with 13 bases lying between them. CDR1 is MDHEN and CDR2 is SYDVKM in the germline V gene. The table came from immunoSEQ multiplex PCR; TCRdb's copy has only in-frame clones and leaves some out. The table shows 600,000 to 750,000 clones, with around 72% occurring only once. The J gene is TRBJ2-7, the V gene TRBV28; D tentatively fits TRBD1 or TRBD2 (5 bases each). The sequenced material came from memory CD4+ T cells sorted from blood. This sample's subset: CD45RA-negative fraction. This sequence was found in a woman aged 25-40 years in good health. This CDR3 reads CASSFRGVAEQYF. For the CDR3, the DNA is TGTGCCAGCAGTTTTCGAGGGGTGGCTGAGCAGTACTTC.